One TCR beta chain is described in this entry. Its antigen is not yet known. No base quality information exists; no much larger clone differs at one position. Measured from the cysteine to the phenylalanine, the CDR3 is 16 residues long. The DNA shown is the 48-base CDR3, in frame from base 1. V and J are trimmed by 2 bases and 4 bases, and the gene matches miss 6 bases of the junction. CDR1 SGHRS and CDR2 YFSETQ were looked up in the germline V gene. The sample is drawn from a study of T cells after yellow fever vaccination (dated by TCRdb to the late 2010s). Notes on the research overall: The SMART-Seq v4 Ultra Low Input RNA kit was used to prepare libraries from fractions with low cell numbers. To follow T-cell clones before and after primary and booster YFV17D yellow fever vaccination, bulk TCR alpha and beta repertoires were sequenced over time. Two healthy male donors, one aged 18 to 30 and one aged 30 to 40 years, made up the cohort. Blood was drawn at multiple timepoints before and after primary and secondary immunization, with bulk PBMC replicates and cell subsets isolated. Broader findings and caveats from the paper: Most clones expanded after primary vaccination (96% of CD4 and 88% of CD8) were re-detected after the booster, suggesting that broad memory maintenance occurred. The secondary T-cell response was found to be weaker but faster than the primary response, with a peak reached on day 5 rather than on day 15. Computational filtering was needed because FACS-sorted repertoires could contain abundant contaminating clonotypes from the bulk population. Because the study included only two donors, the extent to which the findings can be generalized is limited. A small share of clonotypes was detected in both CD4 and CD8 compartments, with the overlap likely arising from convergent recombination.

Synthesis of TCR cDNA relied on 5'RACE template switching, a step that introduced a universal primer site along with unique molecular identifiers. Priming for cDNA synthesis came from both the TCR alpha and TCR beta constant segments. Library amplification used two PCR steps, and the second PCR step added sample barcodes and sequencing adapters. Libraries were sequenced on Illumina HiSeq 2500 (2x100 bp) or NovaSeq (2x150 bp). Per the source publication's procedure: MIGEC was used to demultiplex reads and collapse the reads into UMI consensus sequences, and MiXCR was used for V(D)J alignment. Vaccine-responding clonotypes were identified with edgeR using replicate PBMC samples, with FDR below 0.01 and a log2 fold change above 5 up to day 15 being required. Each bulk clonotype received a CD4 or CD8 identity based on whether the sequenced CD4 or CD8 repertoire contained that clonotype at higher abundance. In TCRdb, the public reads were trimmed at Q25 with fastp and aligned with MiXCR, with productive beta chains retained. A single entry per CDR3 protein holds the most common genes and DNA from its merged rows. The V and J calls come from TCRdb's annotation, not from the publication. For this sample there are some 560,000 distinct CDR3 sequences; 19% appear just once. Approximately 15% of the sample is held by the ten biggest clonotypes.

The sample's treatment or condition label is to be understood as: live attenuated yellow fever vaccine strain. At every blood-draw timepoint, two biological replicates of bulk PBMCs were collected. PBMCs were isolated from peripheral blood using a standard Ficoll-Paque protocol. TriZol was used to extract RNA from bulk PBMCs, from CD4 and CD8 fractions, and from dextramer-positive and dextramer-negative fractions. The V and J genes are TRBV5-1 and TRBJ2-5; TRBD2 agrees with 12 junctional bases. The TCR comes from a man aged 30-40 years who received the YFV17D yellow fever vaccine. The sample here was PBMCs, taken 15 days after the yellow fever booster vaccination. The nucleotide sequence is TGCGCCAGCAGCTTACCTAGCGGGAGGGCCAGAGAGACCCAGTACTTC. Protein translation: CASSLPSGRARETQYF.